This TCR beta chain was sequenced during a study of CXCR3-negative and CXCR3-positive naive CD8 T cells. The study's findings and limits: TRB CDR3 hydrophobicity was greater in CXCR3-positive naive cells than in CXCR3-negative naive cells. Comparison of naive subsets found surface CD5 to be comparable, and TCR strength was inferred on the basis of TRB CDR3 properties.

Carrying UMI labels, the TRB cDNA libraries were prepared through 5' RACE. TCRdb reprocessed the 5' RACE reads, keeping one entry per CDR3 protein, no DNA. The specimen's table records about 98,000 distinct CDR3 sequences. Germline V gene sequence: CDR1 MNHEY, CDR2 SVGAGI. CDR3 size: 16 residues. Concerning this clonotype itself: Its antigen is not identified.

The chain couples TRBV6-5 to TRBJ2-1. This TCR derives from a human donor in good health. Some clones in this sample may be carry-over from other donors' samples. Sequenced sample: naive CXCR3+ CD8+ T cells from blood. Indicated subset: CD45RO-CCR7+CD27+CD95- naive CD8+ T cells expressing CXCR3 (TNR3+). CDR3 residues: CASSYSARYPYNEQFF.